This T cell receptor beta chain was captured by sequencing in a study of cytomegalovirus exposure and HLA in healthy donors (dated by TCRdb to the late 2010s). Looking at the study overall: In an earlier analysis of under 600 of the donors, 276 Gb of sequence data and 90 million to 120 million unique TCR beta sequences from about 179 million T cells were reported. The study aimed to test whether signatures of past pathogen exposure could be identified by cataloging public T cell receptors. Both class I and class II loci were covered by HLA typing, at four-digit resolution. A later genetic analysis took genome-wide SNP genotypes for 398 of the 666 donors and used that subset as a discovery cohort. An early release that covered some 640 HLA-typed donors contained around 300 gigabases of sequencing data and around 80 million unique TCR sequences. The number of donors typed differed by locus, with 629-630 for A, B, C, DRB1 and DQB1, around 560 for DQA1, about 610 for DPA1, and 472 for DPB1. To predict cytomegalovirus infection status, the study combined high-throughput TCR immunosequencing, statistical association of individual TCRs with disease status, and machine learning. Alongside the repertoire data, information on donor age, sex, ethnicity and CMV serostatus was compiled. In addition to the first cohort of 666 subjects, a separate validation cohort of approximately 130 different subjects was used. To decide whether each TCR beta V gene segment behaved as functional or pseudogenic, an earlier analysis of fewer than 750 of the donors relied on high-throughput TCR beta sequencing. A few DR-DQ haplotypes were treated as single units for association and clustering because of strong linkage in the cohort. Every discovery cohort repertoire had been produced on one sequencing platform. On average, 235,054 unique TCR beta nucleotide sequences were sequenced per donor among more than 350 genotyped donors of the cohort, with around 19% of those sequences being non-productive. The genetic ancestry cluster associated with self-reported Caucasian donors included around 76% of the 350 to 500 genotyped donors. Rather than drawing on any new phenotypic data, the later analysis identified candidate immune exposures from TCR beta sequences and the way those sequences occurred across donors. In a later analysis, previously published TCR beta repertoires from 670 or so donors were re-analyzed and high-resolution HLA genotyping was added so that TCR occurrence patterns could be studied. Using immunosequencing, the study profiled T cell repertoires from 666 subjects and related those repertoires to cytomegalovirus serostatus.

Broader findings and caveats from the paper: A later analysis reported that several top co-occurrence clusters appeared linked to parvovirus B19, influenza, CMV and Epstein-Barr virus. In an earlier analysis of about 540 of the donors, most TCR beta V segments were observed in productive rearrangements about 87% or about 30% of the time, broadly matching IMGT annotations. The authors suggested that the approach could potentially be generalized to other disease states and immunological phenotypes. Compared with the approximately 670-donor mean, donors in an Asian-associated ancestry cluster had fewer N-insertions in productive TCRs, according to a later genetic analysis. Presence/absence analyses assumed roughly uniform sequencing depth across donors, an assumption that may not hold. Three of the identified cytomegalovirus-associated TCR beta chains were confirmed in vitro to be specific for cytomegalovirus antigens. The 87-base-pair reads could not distinguish some IMGT-functional V segments, including TRBV6-2 and TRBV6-3, so those segments were excluded. Because HLA typing was unavailable for some donors at each locus, only the typed subset was used in association tests. Immune exposure information for the cohort was limited to CMV serostatus. Specific HLA alleles were associated with 16,951 TCR beta sequences at a false discovery rate of 0.05 in a later analysis. Assigning TCR associations to individual alleles was difficult when HLA alleles, especially DR and DQ, strongly co-occurred. In the study, 150 to 200 TCR beta chains were listed as associated with cytomegalovirus. A further reported finding was that TCR beta sequences accurately predicted the HLA-A and HLA-B alleles for most subjects in the first cohort. Correlated functional status among segregating V segments might be attributable to linkage disequilibrium, but an unknown experimental factor could not be ruled out. About 15 rarely observed V segments, including chromosome 9 orphons, were excluded from the earlier analysis of several hundred of the donors because counts were too low. Across donors, most TCR sequences were observed very rarely, whereas some public TCRs were present in many individuals. In a later analysis, most CMV-associated TCR beta chains were found to appear HLA-restricted, with HLA associations seemingly driven largely by CMV exposure. Only TCR beta chains were sequenced in this cohort, and the absence of alpha or paired-chain data limited detectable features. In a later analysis, HLA-associated TCR beta chains were found to be more clonally expanded and to have lower generation probabilities than equally common non-associated chains. A later analysis found that TCR association rates varied across HLA loci, with DRB1 alleles showing the most associated TCRs and HLA-C alleles the fewest. The classifier was reported to diagnose cytomegalovirus status with high specificity and sensitivity in both the original and validation cohorts. A group of highly shared sequence variants was considered likely to be a technical artifact of the sequencing pipeline. V-gene and J-gene trimming of TCR beta chains was associated with a missense DCLRE1C variant in a later genetic analysis, and the association was replicated in an independent cohort.

Concerning this clone: This clone's antigen is unknown. The sample holds no much larger clone one base away, and base qualities are not on file.

The protocol used for the library was the immunoSEQ multiplex PCR assay. A mixture of 60 forward primers for TCR Vbeta segments and 13 reverse primers for TCR Jbeta segments was used in the multiplex PCR. The CDR3 region of rearranged TCR beta genes was amplified from genomic DNA with a multiplex PCR assay. Amplified TCR beta libraries were sequenced as 87-base-pair reads on the Illumina HiSeq System. As for how the authors treated the data: In a later analysis, some 80 million unique TCR beta chains were counted across the 500 to 850 repertoires, and roughly 11 million of these chains were shared by at least two donors. To remove PCR and sequencing errors, raw reads were error-corrected and collapsed into unique sequences using a nearest-neighbor algorithm that merged closely related sequences. V, D and J gene segments were assigned by aligning CDR3 sequences to IMGT reference sequences. For a sequence to be retained, a match of at least six nucleotides was required to both a V gene segment and a J gene segment. Rearrangements were classified as productive when the CDR3 lacked stop codons and remained in frame with V and J, and all other rearrangements were classified as non-productive. CDR3 was defined according to IMGT convention as the region running from the second conserved V-encoded cysteine to the conserved J-encoded phenylalanine. Sequences without an unambiguous match to a single V gene segment were excluded from the earlier analysis of about 640 of the donors. In an earlier analysis of 587 of the donors, V segments were called functional above 56.7% productive rearrangements and were called segregating when the between-donor standard deviation exceeded 5%. To diagnose cytomegalovirus status from the catalog of TCR beta chain sequences, a statistical classification framework was built. A later analysis assigned V and J genes by comparing TCR nucleotide sequences with IMGT/GENE-DB human TR gene sequences. Using the TCRdist pipeline, a later analysis assigned CDR3 sequences along with most-parsimonious VDJ recombination scenarios. In a later analysis, each TCR beta chain was defined by its CDR3 amino acid sequence together with its V-gene family, and reads lacking a unique V-gene family were excluded. A later analysis removed over 500 highly shared, low-generation-probability nucleotide sequences to deal with suspected cross-contamination and a sequencing artifact. A later analysis calculated a clonal expansion index for each public chain from normalized within-repertoire ranks of inferred template counts. Generation probabilities in a later analysis came from a VDJ recombination model fitted to out-of-frame rearrangements, and those results were checked against IGoR. In a later analysis, hypergeometric tests were used to score TCR-TCR, TCR-HLA and TCR-CMV co-occurrence, with a repertoire-size bias correction applied to TCR pairs. False discovery rates were estimated in a later analysis by permuting HLA or CMV assignments 20 times. In a later analysis, co-occurring TCRs were grouped with DBSCAN, and TCRdist sequence similarity was added when clustering was performed within HLA-allele-positive subsets. Repertoires with fewer than 30,000 or more than 120,000 public chains, plus five repertoires with anomalous nucleotide sharing, were excluded from co-occurrence clustering. TCRdb re-hosts the immuneACCESS table, in-frame sequences only. Its copies lack some clones; in the studies checked, an unresolved V gene accounts for under half of them, and the cause for the rest is not known. V, J and clone size derive from that table, while D and trimming were established from the DNA sequence. Within this sample are around 140,000 clones, with roughly 60% of them counted one time only. The leading ten clones occupy approximately 2.5% of the sample.

V loses 3 bases, J loses 3 bases, and the germline ends lie 12 bases apart. CDR1 and CDR2 (KGHSH, LQKENI) derive from the germline V gene. The CDR3 sequence holds 14 residues, the cysteine and phenylalanine included. Only the CDR3 DNA stays, 42 bases, in frame from base 1. The cohort comprised some 700 healthy bone marrow donors. At the time of sampling, all cohort members were nominally healthy, though unrecorded immune exposures were likely present. The donor was CMV seronegative and belonged to the group of 380 or so seronegative cohort members. Each donor provided a peripheral blood sample, and peripheral blood mononuclear cells were used for TCR beta sequencing. Genomic DNA extraction from the blood cell samples was performed with the Qiagen DNeasy Blood Extraction Kit.

The specimen sequenced was PBMCs. The sequence links TRBV18 to TRBJ2-7; no D gene is confidently identified. This sequence was found in a woman aged 40 to 50 in good health and CMV-seronegative. The sequence in DNA is TGTGCCAGCTCACCGGGCTTGGGTGGCTACGAGCAGTACTTC. This translates into CASSPGLGGYEQYF. The variable domain in full, with residues beyond the CDR3 obtained from the reference TRBV18 and TRBJ2-7 genes, is NAGVMQNPRHLVRRRGQEARLRCSPMKGHSHVYWYRQLPEEGLKFMVYLQKENIIDESGMPKERFSAEFPKEGPSILRIQQVVRGDSAAYFCASSPGLGGYEQYFGPGTRLTVT.